Included here is one TCR beta chain sequence, with context. Antigen: not known. The method was immunoSEQ multiplex PCR; TCRdb's version includes in-frame clones alone and lacks a portion of them. Among tens of thousands of clones listed, around nine tenths were seen once. V lost 5 bases and J lost 8, with 22 bases in between. Germline lookup yields CDR1 SEHNR and CDR2 FQNEAQ (reference sequence). The CDR3 is made up of 16 amino acids. This sample was taken from a study of T cell responses to AZD1222 COVID-19 vaccine. The study's findings and limits: Donors, mostly white British, included more females; clonal diversity was possibly underestimated. Baseline serology detected seropositivity in only six AZD1222 recipients.

The chain links TRBV7-9 to TRBJ2-1; the D gene is possibly TRBD2 (7 bases). The sequence came from an adult in good health. This sample comprised peripheral blood, obtained on day 0 of AZD1222 vaccination. CDR3 nucleotide sequence: TGTGCCAGCAGCCCCCGGGGGCGGGAGTATTTGGATGAGCAGTTCTTC. Translating it yields CASSPRGREYLDEQFF.